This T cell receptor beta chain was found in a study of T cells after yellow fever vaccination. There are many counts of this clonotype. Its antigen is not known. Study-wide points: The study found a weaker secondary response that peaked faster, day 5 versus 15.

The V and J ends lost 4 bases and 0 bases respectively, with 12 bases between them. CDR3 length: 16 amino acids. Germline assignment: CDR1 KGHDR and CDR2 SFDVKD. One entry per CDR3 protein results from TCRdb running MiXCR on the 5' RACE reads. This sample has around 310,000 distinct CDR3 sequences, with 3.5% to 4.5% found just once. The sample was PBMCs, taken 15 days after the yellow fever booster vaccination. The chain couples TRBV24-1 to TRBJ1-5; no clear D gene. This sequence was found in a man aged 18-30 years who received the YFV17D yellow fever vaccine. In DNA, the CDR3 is TGTGCCACCAGTGACTCACAAGGGCCTAGCAATCAGCCCCAGCATTTT. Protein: CATSDSQGPSNQPQHF.